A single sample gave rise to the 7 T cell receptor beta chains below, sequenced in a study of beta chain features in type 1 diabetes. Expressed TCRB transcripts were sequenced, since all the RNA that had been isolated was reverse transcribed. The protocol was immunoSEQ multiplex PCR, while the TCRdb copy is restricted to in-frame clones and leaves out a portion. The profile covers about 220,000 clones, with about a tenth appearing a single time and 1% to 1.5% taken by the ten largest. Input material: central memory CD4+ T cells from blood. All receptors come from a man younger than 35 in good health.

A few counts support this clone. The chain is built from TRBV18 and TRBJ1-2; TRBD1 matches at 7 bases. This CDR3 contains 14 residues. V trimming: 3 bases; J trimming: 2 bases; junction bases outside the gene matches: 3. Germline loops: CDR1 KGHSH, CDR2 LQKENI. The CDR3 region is CASSPGTDNYGYTF. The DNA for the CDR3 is TGTGCCAGCTCACCGGGGACAGACAACTATGGCTACACCTTC.

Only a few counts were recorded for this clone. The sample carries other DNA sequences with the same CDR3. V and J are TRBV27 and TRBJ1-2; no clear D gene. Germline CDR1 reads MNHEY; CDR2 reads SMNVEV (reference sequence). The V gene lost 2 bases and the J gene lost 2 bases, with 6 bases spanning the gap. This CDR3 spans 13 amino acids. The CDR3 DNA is TGTGCCAGCAGTTTAAGGGCGAACTATGGCTACACCTTC. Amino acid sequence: CASSLRANYGYTF.

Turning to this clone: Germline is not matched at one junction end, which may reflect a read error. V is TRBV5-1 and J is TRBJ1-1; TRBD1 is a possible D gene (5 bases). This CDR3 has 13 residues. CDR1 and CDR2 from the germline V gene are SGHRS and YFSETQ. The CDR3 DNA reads TGCGCCAGCAGCTTGGAAGGGCAGGGAGAAGTTTTCTTT. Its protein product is CASSLEGQGEVFF.

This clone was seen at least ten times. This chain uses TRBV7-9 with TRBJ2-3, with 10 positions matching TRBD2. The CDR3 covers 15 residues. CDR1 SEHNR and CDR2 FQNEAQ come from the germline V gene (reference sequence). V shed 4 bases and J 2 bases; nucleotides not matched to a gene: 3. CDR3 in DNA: TGTGCCAGCAGCTCGACTAGCGGGTTCACAGATACGCAGTATTTT. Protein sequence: CASSSTSGFTDTQYF.

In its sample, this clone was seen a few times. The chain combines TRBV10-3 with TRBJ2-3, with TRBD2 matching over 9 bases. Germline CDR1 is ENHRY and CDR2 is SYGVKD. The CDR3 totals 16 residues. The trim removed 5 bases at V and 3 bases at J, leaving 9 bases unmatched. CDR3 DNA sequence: TGTGCCATCAGTTCCAAAATAGCGGGAGAAACAGATACGCAGTATTTT. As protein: CAISSKIAGETDTQYF.

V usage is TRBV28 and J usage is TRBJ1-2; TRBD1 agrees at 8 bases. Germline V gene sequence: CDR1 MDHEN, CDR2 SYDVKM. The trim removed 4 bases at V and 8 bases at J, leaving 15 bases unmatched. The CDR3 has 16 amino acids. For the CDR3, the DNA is TGTGCCAGCAGTTCCGTCCTAGGCCGGACAGGGACGGGCTACACCTTC. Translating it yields CASSSVLGRTGTGYTF.

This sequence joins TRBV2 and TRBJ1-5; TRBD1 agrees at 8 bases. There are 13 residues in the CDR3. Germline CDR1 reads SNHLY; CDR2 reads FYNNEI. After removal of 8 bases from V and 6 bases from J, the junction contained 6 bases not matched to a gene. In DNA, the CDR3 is TGTGCCAGCGAGCAGGGGGCGGCTCAGCCCCAGCATTTT. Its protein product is CASEQGAAQPQHF.